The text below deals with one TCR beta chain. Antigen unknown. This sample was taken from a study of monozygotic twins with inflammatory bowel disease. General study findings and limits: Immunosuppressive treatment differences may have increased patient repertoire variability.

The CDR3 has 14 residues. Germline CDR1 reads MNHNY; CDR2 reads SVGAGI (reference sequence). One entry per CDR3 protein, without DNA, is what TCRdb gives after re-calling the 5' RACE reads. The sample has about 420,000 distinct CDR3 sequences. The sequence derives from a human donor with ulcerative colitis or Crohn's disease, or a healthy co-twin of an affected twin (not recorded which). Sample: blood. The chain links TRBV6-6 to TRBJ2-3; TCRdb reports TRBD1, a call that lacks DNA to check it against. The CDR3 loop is CASARDRGQDTQYF.